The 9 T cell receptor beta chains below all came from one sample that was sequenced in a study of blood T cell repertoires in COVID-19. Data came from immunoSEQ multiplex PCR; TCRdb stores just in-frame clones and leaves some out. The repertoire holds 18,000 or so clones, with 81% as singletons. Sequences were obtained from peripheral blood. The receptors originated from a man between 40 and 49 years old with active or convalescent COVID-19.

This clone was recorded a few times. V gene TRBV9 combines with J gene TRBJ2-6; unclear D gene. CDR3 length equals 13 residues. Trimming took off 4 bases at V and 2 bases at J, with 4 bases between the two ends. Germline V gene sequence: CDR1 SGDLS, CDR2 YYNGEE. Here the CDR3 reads CASSLTGANVLTF. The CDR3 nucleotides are TGTGCCAGCAGCCTAACTGGGGCCAACGTCCTGACTTTC.

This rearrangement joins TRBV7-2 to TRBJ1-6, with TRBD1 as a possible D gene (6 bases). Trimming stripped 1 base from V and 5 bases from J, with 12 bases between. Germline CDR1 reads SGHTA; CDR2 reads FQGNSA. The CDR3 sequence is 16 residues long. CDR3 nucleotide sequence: TGTGCCAGCAGCTTAGGATCCCCAGGGGATAATTCACCCCTCCACTTT. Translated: CASSLGSPGDNSPLHF.

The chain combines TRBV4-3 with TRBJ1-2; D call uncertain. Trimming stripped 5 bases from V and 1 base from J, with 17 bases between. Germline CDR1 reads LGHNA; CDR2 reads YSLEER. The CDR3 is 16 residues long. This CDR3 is CASSSALGERNYGYTF. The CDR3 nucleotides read TGCGCCAGCAGCTCAGCCCTTGGGGAGCGTAACTATGGCTACACCTTC.

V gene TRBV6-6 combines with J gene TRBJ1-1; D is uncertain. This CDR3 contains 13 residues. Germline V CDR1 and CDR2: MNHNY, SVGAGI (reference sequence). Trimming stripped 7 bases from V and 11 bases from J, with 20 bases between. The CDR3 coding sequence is TGTGCCAGCACCCCAGTAGTCGGCCACGGGGCTTTCTTT. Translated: CASTPVVGHGAFF.

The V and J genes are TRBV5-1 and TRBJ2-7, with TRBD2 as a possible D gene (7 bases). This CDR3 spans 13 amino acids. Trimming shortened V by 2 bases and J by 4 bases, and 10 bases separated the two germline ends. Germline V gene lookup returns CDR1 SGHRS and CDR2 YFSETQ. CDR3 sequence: CASSLGGEYEQYF. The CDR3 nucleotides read TGCGCCAGCAGCTTAGGGGGGGAGTACGAGCAGTACTTC. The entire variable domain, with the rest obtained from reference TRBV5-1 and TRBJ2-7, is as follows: KAGVTQTPRYLIKTRGQQVTLSCSPISGHRSVSWYQQTPGQGLQFLFEYFSETQRNKGNFPGRFSGRQFSNSRSEMNVSTLELGDSALYLCASSLGGEYEQYFGPGTRLTVT.

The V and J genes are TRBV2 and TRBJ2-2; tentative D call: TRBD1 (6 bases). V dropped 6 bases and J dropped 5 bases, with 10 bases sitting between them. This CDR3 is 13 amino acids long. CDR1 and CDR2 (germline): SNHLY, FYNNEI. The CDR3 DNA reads TGTGCCAGCAGACCCACAGGGACCGGGGAGCTGTTTTTT. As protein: CASRPTGTGELFF.

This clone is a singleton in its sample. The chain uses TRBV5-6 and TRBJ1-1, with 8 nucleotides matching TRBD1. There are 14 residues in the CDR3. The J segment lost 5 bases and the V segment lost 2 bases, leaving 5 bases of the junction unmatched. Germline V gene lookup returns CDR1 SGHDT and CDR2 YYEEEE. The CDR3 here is CASSFGQGMTEAFF. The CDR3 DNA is TGTGCCAGCAGCTTTGGACAGGGCATGACTGAAGCTTTCTTT.

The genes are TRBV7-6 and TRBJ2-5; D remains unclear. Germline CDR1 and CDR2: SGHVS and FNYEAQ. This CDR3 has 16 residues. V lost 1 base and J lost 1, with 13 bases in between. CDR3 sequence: CASSLGQAALQETQYF. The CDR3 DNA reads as TGTGCCAGCAGCTTAGGGCAGGCCGCACTCCAAGAGACCCAGTACTTC.

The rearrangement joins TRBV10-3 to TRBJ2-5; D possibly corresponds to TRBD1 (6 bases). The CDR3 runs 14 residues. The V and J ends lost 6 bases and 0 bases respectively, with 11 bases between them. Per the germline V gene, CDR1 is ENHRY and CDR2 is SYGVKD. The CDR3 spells CAIRGAGNQETQYF. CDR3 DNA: TGTGCCATCAGGGGGGCAGGGAACCAAGAGACCCAGTACTTC.